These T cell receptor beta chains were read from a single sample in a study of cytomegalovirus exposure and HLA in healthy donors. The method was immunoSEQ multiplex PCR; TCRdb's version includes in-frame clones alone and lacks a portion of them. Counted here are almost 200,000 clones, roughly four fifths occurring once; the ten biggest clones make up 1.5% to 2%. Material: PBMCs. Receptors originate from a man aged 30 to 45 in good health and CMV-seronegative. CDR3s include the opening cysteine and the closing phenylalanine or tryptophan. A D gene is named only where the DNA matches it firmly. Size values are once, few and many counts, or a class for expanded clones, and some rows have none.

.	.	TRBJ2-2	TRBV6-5	CASSYLGTQNTGELFF	TGTGCCAGCAGTTACCTCGGGACACAGAACACCGGGGAGCTGTTTTTT
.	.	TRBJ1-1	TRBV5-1	CASTLGHGNTEAFF	TGCGCCAGCACCTTGGGACACGGGAACACTGAAGCTTTCTTT
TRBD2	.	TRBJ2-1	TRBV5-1	CASSLIGRGAYNEQFF	TGCGCCAGCAGCTTGATTGGGCGGGGGGCTTACAATGAGCAGTTCTTC
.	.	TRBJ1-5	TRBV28	CASGRSNQPQHF	TGTGCCAGCGGCCGTAGCAATCAGCCCCAGCATTTT
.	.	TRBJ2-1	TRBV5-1	CASSLVGSDYEQFF	TGCGCCAGCAGCTTGGTGGGTAGCGACTATGAGCAGTTCTTC
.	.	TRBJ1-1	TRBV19	CASSPLRRANTEAFF	TGTGCCAGTAGTCCATTAAGGAGGGCGAACACTGAAGCTTTCTTT
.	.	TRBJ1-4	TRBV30	CAWSRNEKLFF	TGTGCCTGGAGTCGTAATGAAAAACTGTTTTTT
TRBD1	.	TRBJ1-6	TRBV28	CASSLGQGSNNSPLHF	TGTGCCAGCAGTTTAGGACAGGGATCAAATAATTCACCCCTCCACTTT
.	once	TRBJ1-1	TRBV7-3	CASSLTGPGAANTEAFF	TGTGCCAGCAGCTTAACGGGGCCAGGGGCCGCGAACACTGAAGCTTTCTTT
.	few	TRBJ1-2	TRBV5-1	CASSPSGQPSSYGYTF	TGCGCCAGCAGTCCGAGTGGGCAGCCAAGCAGCTATGGCTACACCTTC
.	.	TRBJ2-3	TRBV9	CASSVGGKTDTQYF	TGTGCCAGCAGCGTAGGCGGGAAGACAGATACGCAGTATTTT
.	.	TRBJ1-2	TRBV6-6	CASRDTALYGYTF	TGTGCCAGCCGGGACACCGCACTTTATGGCTACACCTTC
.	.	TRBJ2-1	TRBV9	CASSVVGDNEQFF	TGTGCCAGCAGCGTAGTTGGAGACAATGAGCAGTTCTTC
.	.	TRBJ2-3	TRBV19	CASSIRETDPDTQYF	TGTGCCAGTAGTATTCGAGAGACAGATCCAGATACGCAGTATTTT
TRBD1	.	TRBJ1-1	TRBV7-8	CASSRGTVGAFF	TGTGCCAGCAGCCGCGGGACAGTAGGGGCTTTCTTT
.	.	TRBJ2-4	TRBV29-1	CSVDRGTVQYF	TGCAGCGTTGACAGGGGCACAGTTCAGTACTTC
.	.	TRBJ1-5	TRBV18	CASSPRARSNQPQHF	TGTGCCAGCTCACCACGGGCAAGAAGTAATCAGCCCCAGCATTTT
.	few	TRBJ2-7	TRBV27	CASSLTARHEQYF	TGTGCCAGCAGTTTAACAGCACGCCACGAGCAGTACTTC
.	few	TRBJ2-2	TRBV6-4	CASSEVWPANTGELFF	TGTGCCAGCAGTGAAGTTTGGCCTGCGAACACCGGGGAGCTGTTTTTT
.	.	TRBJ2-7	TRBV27	CASSSAGNSYEQYF	TGTGCCAGCAGTTCGGCAGGTAATTCCTACGAGCAGTACTTC
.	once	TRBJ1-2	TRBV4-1	CTSSQEGGYGYTF	TGCACCAGCAGCCAAGAGGGCGGGTATGGCTACACCTTC
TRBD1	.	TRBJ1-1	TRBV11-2	CASTPTQGETEAFF	TGTGCCAGCACCCCCACGCAGGGGGAGACTGAAGCTTTCTTT